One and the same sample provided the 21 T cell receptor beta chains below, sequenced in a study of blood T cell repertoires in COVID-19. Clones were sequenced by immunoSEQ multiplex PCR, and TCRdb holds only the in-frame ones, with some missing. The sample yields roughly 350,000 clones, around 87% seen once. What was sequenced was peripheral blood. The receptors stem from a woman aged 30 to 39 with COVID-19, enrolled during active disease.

The DNA for the CDR3 is TGTGCCAGCAGCTTAGGTGGTAGCGGGAGTTATAGCCACAATGAGCAGTTCTTC. Its protein product is CASSLGGSGSYSHNEQFF. The rearrangement joins TRBV11-3 to TRBJ2-1, with 9 nucleotides matching TRBD2. This CDR3 spans 18 amino acids. Germline values: CDR1 SGHNT, CDR2 YENEEA. Losses at the gene ends were 1 base for V and 5 bases for J; bases not matched to a gene: 12.

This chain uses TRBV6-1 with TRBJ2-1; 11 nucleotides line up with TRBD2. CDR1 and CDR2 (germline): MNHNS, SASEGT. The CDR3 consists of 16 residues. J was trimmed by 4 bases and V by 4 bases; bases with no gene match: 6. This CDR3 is CASSVELAGAYNEQFF. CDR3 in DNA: TGTGCCAGCAGTGTAGAACTAGCGGGAGCGTACAATGAGCAGTTCTTC.

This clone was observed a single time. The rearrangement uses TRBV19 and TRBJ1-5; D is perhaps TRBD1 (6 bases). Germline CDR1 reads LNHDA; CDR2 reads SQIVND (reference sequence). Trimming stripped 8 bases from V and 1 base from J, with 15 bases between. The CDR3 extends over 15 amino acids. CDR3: CASGVGGRSNQPQHF. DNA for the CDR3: TGTGCCAGTGGAGTAGGGGGTCGAAGCAATCAGCCCCAGCATTTT.

CDR3 sequence (DNA): TGTGCCAGCAGCTTGGGACTAGCGGGAGGGGCCGGGGAGCTGTTTTTT. Its translation is CASSLGLAGGAGELFF. The chain links TRBV5-5 to TRBJ2-2; 14 positions agree with TRBD2. The CDR3 runs to 16 residues. Per the germline V gene, CDR1 is SGHKS and CDR2 is YYEKEE (reference sequence). Trimming at V came to 0 bases and at J to 6 bases, leaving 1 base not matched to a gene.

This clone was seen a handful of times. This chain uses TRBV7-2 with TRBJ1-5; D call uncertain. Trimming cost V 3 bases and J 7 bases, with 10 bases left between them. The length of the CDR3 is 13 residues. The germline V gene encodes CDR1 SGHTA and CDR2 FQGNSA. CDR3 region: CASSFPATQPQHF. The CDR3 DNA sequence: TGTGCCAGCAGCTTCCCAGCGACCCAGCCCCAGCATTTT.

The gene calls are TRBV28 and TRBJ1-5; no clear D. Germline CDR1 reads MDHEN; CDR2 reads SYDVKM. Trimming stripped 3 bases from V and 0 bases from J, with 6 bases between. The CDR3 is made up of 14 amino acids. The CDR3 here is CASSFSYSNQPQHF. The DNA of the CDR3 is TGTGCCAGCAGTTTCAGTTATAGCAATCAGCCCCAGCATTTT.

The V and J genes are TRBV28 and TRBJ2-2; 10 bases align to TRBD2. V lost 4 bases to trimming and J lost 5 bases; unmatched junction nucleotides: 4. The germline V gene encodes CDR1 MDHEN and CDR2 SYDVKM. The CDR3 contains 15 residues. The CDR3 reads CASSSAGGVTGELFF. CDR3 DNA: TGTGCCAGCAGTTCAGCGGGAGGGGTTACCGGGGAGCTGTTTTTT.

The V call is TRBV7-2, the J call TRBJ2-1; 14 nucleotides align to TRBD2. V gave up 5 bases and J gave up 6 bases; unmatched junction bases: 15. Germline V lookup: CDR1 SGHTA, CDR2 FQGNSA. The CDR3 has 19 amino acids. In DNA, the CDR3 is TGTGCCAGCAGCCCCGGGACTAGCGGGAGTCGGCCCCGTTTCAATGAGCAGTTCTTC. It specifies CASSPGTSGSRPRFNEQFF.

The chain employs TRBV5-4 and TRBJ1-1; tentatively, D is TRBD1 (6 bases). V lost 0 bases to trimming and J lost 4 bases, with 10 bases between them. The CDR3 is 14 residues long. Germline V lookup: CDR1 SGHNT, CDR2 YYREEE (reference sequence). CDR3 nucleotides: TGTGCCAGCAGCTTGGAAGGGGGAGTCACTGAAGCTTTCTTT. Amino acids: CASSLEGGVTEAFF.

Here the CDR3 reads CASSTEGRESSPLHF. The CDR3 nucleotides are TGCGCCAGCAGCACCGAGGGAAGGGAAAGCTCACCCCTCCACTTT. V usage is TRBV5-1 and J usage is TRBJ1-6; D is ambiguous. Looked up from germline, CDR1 is SGHRS and CDR2 is YFSETQ. The length of the CDR3 is 15 residues. V was trimmed by 4 bases and J by 10 bases, leaving 18 bases between them.

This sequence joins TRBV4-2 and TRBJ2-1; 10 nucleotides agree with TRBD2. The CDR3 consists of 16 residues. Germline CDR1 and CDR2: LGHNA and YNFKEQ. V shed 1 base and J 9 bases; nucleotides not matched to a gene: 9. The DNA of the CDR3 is TGTGCCAGCAGCCAAGTTTCCCTAGCGGGAGATAGTGAGCAGTTCTTC. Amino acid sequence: CASSQVSLAGDSEQFF.

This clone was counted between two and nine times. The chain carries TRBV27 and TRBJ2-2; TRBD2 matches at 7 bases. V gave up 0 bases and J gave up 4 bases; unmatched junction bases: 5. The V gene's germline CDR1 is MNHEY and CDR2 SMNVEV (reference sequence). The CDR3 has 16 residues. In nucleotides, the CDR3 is TGTGCCAGCAGTTTATCGCCTAGCGGACTCACCGGGGAGCTGTTTTTT. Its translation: CASSLSPSGLTGELFF.

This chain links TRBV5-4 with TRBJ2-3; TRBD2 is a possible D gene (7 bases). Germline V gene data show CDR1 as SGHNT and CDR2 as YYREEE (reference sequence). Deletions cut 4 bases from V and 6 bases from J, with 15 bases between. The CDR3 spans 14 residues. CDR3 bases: TGTGCCAGCAGCGGAGGGGGGGACTGGGATACGCAGTATTTT. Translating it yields CASSGGGDWDTQYF.

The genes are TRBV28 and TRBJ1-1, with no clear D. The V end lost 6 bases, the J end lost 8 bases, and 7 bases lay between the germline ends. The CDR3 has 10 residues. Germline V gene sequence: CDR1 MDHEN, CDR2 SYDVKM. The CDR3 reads CASSRGEAFF. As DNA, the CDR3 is TGTGCCAGCAGCCGGGGAGAAGCTTTCTTT. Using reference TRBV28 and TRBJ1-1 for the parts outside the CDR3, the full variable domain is DVKVTQSSRYLVKRTGEKVFLECVQDMDHENMFWYRQDPGLGLRLIYFSYDVKMKEKGDIPEGYSVSREKKERFSLILESASTNQTSMYLCASSRGEAFFGQGTRLTVV.

Written as DNA, the CDR3 is TGTGCCAGCAGCCCCTCCGGACTAGCGGGCGTGCTTTCCTACGAGCAGTACTTC. Its protein is CASSPSGLAGVLSYEQYF. This chain links TRBV11-2 with TRBJ2-7, with TRBD2 matching 11 bases. With 5 bases clipped from V and 1 base from J, the junction kept 13 bases outside the gene matches. CDR1 and CDR2 (germline): SGHAT, FQNNGV. This CDR3 has 18 residues.

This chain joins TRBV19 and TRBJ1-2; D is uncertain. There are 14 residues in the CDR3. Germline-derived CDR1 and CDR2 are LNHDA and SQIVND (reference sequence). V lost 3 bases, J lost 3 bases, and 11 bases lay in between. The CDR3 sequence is CASSIPGIDYGYTF. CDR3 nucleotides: TGTGCCAGTAGTATTCCCGGGATCGACTATGGCTACACCTTC.

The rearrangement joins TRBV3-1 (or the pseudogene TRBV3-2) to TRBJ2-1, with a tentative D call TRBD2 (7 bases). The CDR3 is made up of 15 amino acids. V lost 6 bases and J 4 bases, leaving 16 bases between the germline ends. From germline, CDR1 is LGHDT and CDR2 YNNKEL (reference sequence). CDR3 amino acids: CASSKGEGLYNEQFF. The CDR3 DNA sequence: TGTGCCAGCAGTAAGGGGGAGGGCTTGTACAATGAGCAGTTCTTC.

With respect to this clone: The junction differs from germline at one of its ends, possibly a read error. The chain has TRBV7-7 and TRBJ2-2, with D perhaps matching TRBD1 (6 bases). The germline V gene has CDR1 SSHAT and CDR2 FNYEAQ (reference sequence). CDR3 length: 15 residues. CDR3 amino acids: CASSQVPGHGGELFF. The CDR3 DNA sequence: TGTGCTAGCAGCCAGGTCCCGGGACACGGCGGGGAGCTGTTTTTT.

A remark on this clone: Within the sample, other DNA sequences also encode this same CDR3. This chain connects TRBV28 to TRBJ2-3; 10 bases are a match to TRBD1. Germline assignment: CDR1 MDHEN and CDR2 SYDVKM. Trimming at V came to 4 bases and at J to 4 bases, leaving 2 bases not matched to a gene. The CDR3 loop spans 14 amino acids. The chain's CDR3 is CASSSTGGPDTQYF. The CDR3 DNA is TGTGCCAGCAGTTCGACAGGGGGCCCAGATACGCAGTATTTT. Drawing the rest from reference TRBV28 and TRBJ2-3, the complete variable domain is DVKVTQSSRYLVKRTGEKVFLECVQDMDHENMFWYRQDPGLGLRLIYFSYDVKMKEKGDIPEGYSVSREKKERFSLILESASTNQTSMYLCASSSTGGPDTQYFGPGTRLTVL.

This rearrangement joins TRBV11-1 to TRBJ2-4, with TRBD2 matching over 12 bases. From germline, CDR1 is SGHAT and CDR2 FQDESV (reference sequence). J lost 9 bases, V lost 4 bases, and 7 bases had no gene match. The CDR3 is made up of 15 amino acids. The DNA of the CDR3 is TGTGCCAGCAGCTCCCGACTAGCGGGAGATCTCATTCAGTACTTC. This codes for CASSSRLAGDLIQYF. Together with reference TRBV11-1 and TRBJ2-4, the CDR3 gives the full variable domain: EAEVAQSPRYKITEKSQAVAFWCDPISGHATLYWYRQILGQGPELLVQFQDESVVDDSQLPKDRFSAERLKGVDSTLKIQPAELGDSAMYLCASSSRLAGDLIQYFGAGTRLSVL.

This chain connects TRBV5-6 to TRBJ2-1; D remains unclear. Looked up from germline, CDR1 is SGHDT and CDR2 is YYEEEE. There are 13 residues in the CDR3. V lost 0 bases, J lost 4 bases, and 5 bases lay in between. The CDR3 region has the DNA TGTGCCAGCAGCTTGGAACGGTACAATGAGCAGTTCTTC. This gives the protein CASSLERYNEQFF.